Below are 21 T cell receptor beta chains sequenced from a single sample in a study of blood T cell repertoires in COVID-19. Data came from immunoSEQ multiplex PCR; TCRdb stores just in-frame clones and leaves some out. Found here are 200,000 to 250,000 clones, about 90% of them singletons; the top ten hold over 0.75%. The sample was peripheral blood. The receptor source for this set is a man in his sixties with COVID-19, enrolled during active disease.

The V gene is TRBV19, the J gene TRBJ1-1, with 9 bases aligning to TRBD1. After removal of 4 bases from V and 4 bases from J, the junction contained 10 bases not matched to a gene. Germline V gene data show CDR1 as LNHDA and CDR2 as SQIVND (reference sequence). The CDR3 totals 16 residues. The CDR3 DNA sequence: TGTGCCAGTAGTAGGAAACAGGGGGCTTTCCTCACTGAAGCTTTCTTT. Translation gives CASSRKQGAFLTEAFF.

The chain carries TRBV5-5 and TRBJ1-2, with 8 nucleotides matching TRBD1. Unmatched junction bases numbered 12, after V lost 4 bases and J lost 7 bases. The CDR3 has 15 amino acids. Germline CDR1 and CDR2: SGHKS and YYEKEE (reference sequence). The CDR3 DNA follows: TGTGCCAGCAGCGTGTCTCCGACAGGGGCTATTGGCTACACCTTC. Translated, it gives CASSVSPTGAIGYTF.

This clone occurred once. This sequence joins TRBV28 and TRBJ2-7; TRBD2 matches at 10 bases. V lost 7 bases, J lost 0 bases, and 6 bases stayed unmatched. This CDR3 region has 15 residues. Germline V gene lookup returns CDR1 MDHEN and CDR2 SYDVKM. The CDR3 loop is CASIPSGRGSYEQYF. CDR3 coding DNA: TGTGCCAGCATCCCTAGCGGGAGAGGCTCCTACGAGCAGTACTTC.

The V gene is TRBV5-6, the J gene TRBJ1-4, with TRBD1 matching over 8 bases. Germline V gives CDR1 SGHDT, CDR2 YYEEEE. V was clipped by 2 bases and J by 7 bases; unmatched bases: 7. CDR3 length: 15 amino acids. The CDR3 coding sequence is TGTGCCAGCAGCTTACAGGGGGTAGTGGGTGAAAAACTGTTTTTT. Protein sequence: CASSLQGVVGEKLFF.

This chain links TRBV5-4 with TRBJ1-1; 9 nucleotides agree with TRBD1. With V trimmed by 4 bases and J by 0 bases, 7 bases remained unmatched. The CDR3 runs to 16 residues. Germline values: CDR1 SGHNT, CDR2 YYREEE (reference sequence). The CDR3 loop is CASSTGQGTMNTEAFF. The DNA for the CDR3 is TGTGCCAGCAGCACCGGACAGGGGACTATGAACACTGAAGCTTTCTTT.

V usage is TRBV24-1 and J usage is TRBJ1-5; 8 nucleotides align to TRBD1. Germline CDR1 and CDR2: KGHDR and SFDVKD. Germline trimming cut 4 bases from V and 3 bases from J; bases unmatched to any gene: 4. The CDR3 spans 15 residues. The CDR3 loop is CATSEGDRHNQPQHF. CDR3 in DNA: TGTGCCACCAGTGAAGGGGACAGGCACAATCAGCCCCAGCATTTT.

The chain couples TRBV28 to TRBJ2-3; 7 bases map to TRBD1. Unmatched junction bases numbered 9, after V lost 6 bases and J lost 3 bases. Germline CDR1 MDHEN, CDR2 SYDVKM. This CDR3 region has 15 residues. The CDR3 nucleotides are TGTGCCAGCAGGGCCTCCGGGACAGAAACAGATACGCAGTATTTT. It is translated as CASRASGTETDTQYF.

This chain uses TRBV6-5 with TRBJ2-7; a weak D match, TRBD1 (7 bases). The germline V and J ends were trimmed by 6 bases and 5 bases, with 17 bases remaining between them. The CDR3 is 14 amino acids. CDR1 MNHEY and CDR2 SVGAGI come from the germline V gene. CDR3 nucleotide sequence: TGTGCCAGCAGCCCCCCAGGGGGGCCCCACGAGCAGTACTTC. As protein: CASSPPGGPHEQYF.

V usage is TRBV9 and J usage is TRBJ2-1; no clear D gene. V was shortened by 3 bases and J by 4 bases, with 17 bases between the two germline ends. The CDR3 is 16 residues long. Germline-derived CDR1 and CDR2 are SGDLS and YYNGEE. In nucleotides, the CDR3 is TGTGCCAGCAGCGAGGAAGACTCAAGAGCATACAATGAGCAGTTCTTC. It yields the protein CASSEEDSRAYNEQFF.

This sequence joins TRBV18 and TRBJ1-1; 8 bases line up with TRBD1. CDR3 length equals 15 residues. With V trimmed by 6 bases and J by 0 bases, 6 bases remained unmatched. The V gene's germline CDR1 is KGHSH and CDR2 LQKENI. CDR3 sequence: CASSRDRTVNTEAFF. The DNA for the CDR3 is TGTGCCAGCTCCCGGGACAGGACGGTGAACACTGAAGCTTTCTTT. The whole variable domain, filled in from reference TRBV18 and TRBJ1-1, reads NAGVMQNPRHLVRRRGQEARLRCSPMKGHSHVYWYRQLPEEGLKFMVYLQKENIIDESGMPKERFSAEFPKEGPSILRIQQVVRGDSAAYFCASSRDRTVNTEAFFGQGTRLTVV.

This rearrangement joins TRBV2 to TRBJ1-5, with 10 bases that match TRBD1. This CDR3 is 16 amino acids long. CDR1 is SNHLY and CDR2 is FYNNEI in the germline V gene. V was pared by 0 bases and J by 4 bases, with 3 bases of the junction left unmatched. The CDR3 spells CASSEAWGQGNQPQHF. CDR3 coding DNA: TGTGCCAGCAGTGAAGCGTGGGGACAGGGGAATCAGCCCCAGCATTTT. The variable domain in full, completed from reference TRBV2 and TRBJ1-5, reads EPEVTQTPSHQVTQMGQEVILRCVPISNHLYFYWYRQILGQKVEFLVSFYNNEISEKSEIFDDQFSVERPDGSNFTLKIRSTKLEDSAMYFCASSEAWGQGNQPQHFGDGTRLSIL.

The rearrangement joins TRBV30 to TRBJ1-2, with D tentatively TRBD1 (6 bases). Germline CDR1 and CDR2: GTSNPN and SVGIG (reference sequence). The germline V and J ends were trimmed by 0 bases and 6 bases, with 11 bases remaining between them. The CDR3 extends over 13 amino acids. CDR3 sequence (DNA): TGTGCCTGGAGTGTATTTCCAGGGGATGGCTACACCTTC. Residues: CAWSVFPGDGYTF.

The chain has TRBV24-1 and TRBJ1-5; D remains unclear. The CDR3 has 14 residues. V was shortened by 0 bases and J by 6 bases, with 8 bases between the two germline ends. Germline CDR1 KGHDR, CDR2 SFDVKD. DNA for the CDR3: TGTGCCACCAGTGATTTGGAGAGCGGTCAGCCCCAGCATTTT. Its translation is CATSDLESGQPQHF.

The genes are TRBV6-5 and TRBJ1-2; D perhaps matches TRBD1 (6 bases). Germline V lookup: CDR1 MNHEY, CDR2 SVGAGI. The CDR3 has 12 residues. Deletions cut 6 bases from V and 8 bases from J, with 13 bases between. CDR3 amino acids: CASRNRDHGYTF. CDR3 in DNA: TGTGCCAGCAGGAACAGGGATCACGGCTACACCTTC.

This chain links TRBV5-4 with TRBJ2-2, with a possible D match to TRBD2 (6 bases). This CDR3 is 15 amino acids long. Trimming cost V 2 bases and J 1 base, with 9 bases left between them. From germline, CDR1 is SGHNT and CDR2 YYREEE (reference sequence). The CDR3 DNA follows: TGTGCCAGCAGCTTTGGGCGGGAGAACACCGGGGAGCTGTTTTTT. It is translated as CASSFGRENTGELFF.

This chain connects TRBV18 to TRBJ2-3; tentatively, D is TRBD2 (5 bases). There are 16 residues in the CDR3. Germline CDR1 KGHSH, CDR2 LQKENI. The V and J ends lost 4 bases and 2 bases respectively, with 16 bases between them. CDR3 sequence (DNA): TGTGCCAGCTCACAGGGCGCCCCGGGGTCCACAGATACGCAGTATTTT. Protein: CASSQGAPGSTDTQYF.

The count of this clone is one. This chain connects TRBV21-1 to TRBJ2-2; the table's D call, TRBD1, was not checked against the DNA. TRBV21-1 is tagged as a pseudogene. The CDR3 consists of 15 residues. The CDR3 sequence: CASSKADREYGELFF. In nucleotides, the CDR3 is TGTGCCAGCAGCAAAGCGGACAGGGAGTATGGGGAGCTGTTTTTT.

This chain joins TRBV5-5 and TRBJ1-4, with a weak D call TRBD1 (6 bases). The CDR3 runs 15 residues. The V end was cut by 2 bases, the J end by 6 bases, with 14 bases between. Germline loops: CDR1 SGHKS, CDR2 YYEKEE (reference sequence). CDR3: CASSFAGAEYEKLFF. As DNA, the CDR3 is TGTGCCAGCAGCTTCGCGGGGGCGGAATATGAAAAACTGTTTTTT.

The chain uses TRBV15 and TRBJ1-2, with 9 bases lining up with TRBD1. The V segment lost 8 bases and the J segment 4 bases; nucleotides outside the gene matches: 11. The CDR3 contains 15 residues. CDR1 LNHNV and CDR2 YYDKDF come from the germline V gene (reference sequence). CDR3 in amino acids: CATLGYGTGFYGYTF. The DNA of the CDR3 is TGTGCCACCCTCGGTTATGGGACAGGGTTCTATGGCTACACCTTC.

This clone has a single count. The chain joins TRBV9 to TRBJ2-3; 8 bases fit TRBD2. The V segment lost 3 bases and the J segment 2 bases; nucleotides outside the gene matches: 8. The germline gives CDR1 SGDLS, CDR2 YYNGEE. The CDR3 length is 16 residues. The CDR3 protein is CASSASAGAFTDTQYF. DNA for the CDR3: TGTGCCAGCAGCGCCTCAGCGGGGGCCTTCACAGATACGCAGTATTTT.

Only one count was recorded for this clone. The V call is TRBV5-3, the J call TRBJ2-7; perhaps TRBD2 as D (6 bases). TRBV5-3 is an open reading frame whose function is uncertain. Trimming left V 4 bases short and J 2 bases short, with 19 bases between. The CDR3 is 16 amino acids. The CDR3 DNA sequence: TGTGCCAGAAGCACAAAACTAGCAAAGGGGACCTACGAGCAGTACTTC. Its translation: CARSTKLAKGTYEQYF.